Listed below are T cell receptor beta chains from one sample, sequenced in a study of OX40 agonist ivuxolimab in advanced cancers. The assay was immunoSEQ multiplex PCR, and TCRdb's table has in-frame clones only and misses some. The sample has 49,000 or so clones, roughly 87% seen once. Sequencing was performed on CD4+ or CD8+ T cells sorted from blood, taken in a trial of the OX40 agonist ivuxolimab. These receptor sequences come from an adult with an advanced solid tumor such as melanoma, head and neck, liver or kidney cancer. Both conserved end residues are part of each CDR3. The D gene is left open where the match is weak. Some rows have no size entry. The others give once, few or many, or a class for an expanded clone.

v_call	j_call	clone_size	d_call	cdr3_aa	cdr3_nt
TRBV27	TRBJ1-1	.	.	CASSLEGPTYTEAFF	TGTGCCAGCAGTTTGGAGGGGCCGACCTACACTGAAGCTTTCTTT
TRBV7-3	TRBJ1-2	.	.	CASSLERGAYGYTF	TGTGCCAGCAGCTTAGAACGAGGAGCCTATGGCTACACCTTC
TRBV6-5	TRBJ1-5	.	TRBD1	CASRPTGGSLGPQHF	TGTGCCAGCAGACCGACAGGGGGCAGTTTAGGGCCCCAGCATTTT
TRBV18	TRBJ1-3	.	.	CASSPPTTGSGNTIYF	TGTGCCAGCTCACCACCAACGACTGGCTCTGGAAACACCATATATTTT
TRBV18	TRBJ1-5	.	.	CASSFDLNQPQHF	TGTGCCAGCTCATTTGACCTTAATCAGCCCCAGCATTTT
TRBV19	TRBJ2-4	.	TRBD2	CASSIVTSGMGAKNIQYF	TGTGCCAGTAGTATAGTGACTAGCGGGATGGGAGCCAAAAACATTCAGTACTTC
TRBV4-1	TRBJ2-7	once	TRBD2	CASSQRLAGDGAQYF	TGCGCCAGCAGCCAAAGGCTAGCGGGAGATGGAGCGCAGTACTTC
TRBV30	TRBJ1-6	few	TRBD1	CAYRQGWTSPLHF	TGTGCCTATCGACAGGGGTGGACTTCACCCCTCCACTTT
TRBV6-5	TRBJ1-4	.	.	CASSSQPTVIGEKLFF	TGTGCCAGCAGTTCACAACCGACTGTTATTGGGGAAAAACTGTTTTTT
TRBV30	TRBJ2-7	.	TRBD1	CAWRRTGAISSYEQYF	TGTGCCTGGAGGCGGACAGGGGCCATCTCCTCCTACGAGCAGTACTTC
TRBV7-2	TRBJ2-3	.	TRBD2	CASSLASSGGDTQYF	TGTGCCAGCAGCTTAGCGTCTAGCGGGGGAGATACGCAGTATTTT
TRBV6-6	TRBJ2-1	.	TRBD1	CASSYGGFDRANEQFF	TGTGCCAGCAGTTACGGGGGCTTTGACAGGGCAAATGAGCAGTTCTTC
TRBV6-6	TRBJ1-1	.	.	CASSQGLGAFF	TGTGCCAGCAGTCAGGGACTGGGGGCTTTCTTT
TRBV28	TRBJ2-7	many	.	CASSLWEEGERGEQYF	TGTGCCAGCAGTTTATGGGAGGAAGGGGAGAGGGGCGAGCAGTACTTC
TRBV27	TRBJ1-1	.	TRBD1	CASTKQGAATEAFF	TGTGCCAGCACCAAACAGGGGGCGGCCACTGAAGCTTTCTTT
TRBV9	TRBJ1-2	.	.	CASSVDVAPEDGYTF	TGTGCCAGCAGCGTAGATGTAGCCCCGGAGGATGGCTACACCTTC
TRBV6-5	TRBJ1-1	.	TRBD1	CASRAGGRNTEAFF	TGTGCCAGCAGGGCAGGGGGCAGGAACACTGAAGCTTTCTTT
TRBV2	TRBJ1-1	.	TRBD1	CASSGDRVVTEAFF	TGTGCCAGCAGTGGGGACAGGGTGGTCACTGAAGCTTTCTTT
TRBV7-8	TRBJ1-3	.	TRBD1	CASSRLAGGIGNTIYF	TGTGCCAGCAGTCGTTTGGCAGGGGGAATTGGAAACACCATATATTTT
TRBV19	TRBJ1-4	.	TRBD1	CASRLTGRYPLFF	TGTGCCAGTAGACTGACAGGGAGGTACCCTCTGTTTTTT
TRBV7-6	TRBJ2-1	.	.	CASSPGTNPYNEQFF	TGTGCCAGCAGCCCCGGGACAAATCCCTACAATGAGCAGTTCTTC
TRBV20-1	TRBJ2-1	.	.	CSAGLRDEQFF	TGCAGTGCTGGACTGAGGGATGAGCAGTTCTTC
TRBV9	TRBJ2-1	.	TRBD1	CASSVASSYRGLIDNEQFF	TGTGCCAGCAGCGTAGCTTCCTCGTACAGGGGGCTGATTGACAATGAGCAGTTCTTC
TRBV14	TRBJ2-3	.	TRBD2	CASSQVWLAGTDTQYF	TGTGCCAGCAGCCAAGTCTGGCTAGCGGGCACAGATACGCAGTATTTT
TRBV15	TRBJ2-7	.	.	CATSREATGYEQYF	TGTGCCACCAGCAGAGAGGCGACCGGATACGAGCAGTACTTC
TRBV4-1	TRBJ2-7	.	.	CASSLPGLKSYEQYF	TGCGCCAGCAGCCTTCCGGGACTGAAGTCCTACGAGCAGTACTTC
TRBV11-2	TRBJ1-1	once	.	CASSLDRGGNTEAFF	TGTGCCAGCAGCCTAGACAGAGGGGGAAACACTGAAGCTTTCTTT
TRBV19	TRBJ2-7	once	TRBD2	CASSPASGRAYEQYF	TGTGCCAGTAGTCCCGCTAGCGGGAGAGCGTACGAGCAGTACTTC
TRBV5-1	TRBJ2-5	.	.	CASSLNSGVGTQYF	TGCGCCAGCAGCTTGAATTCGGGGGTCGGGACCCAGTACTTC
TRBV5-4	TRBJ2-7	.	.	CASSLTGKSYEQYF	TGTGCCAGCAGCTTAACAGGGAAATCCTACGAGCAGTACTTC
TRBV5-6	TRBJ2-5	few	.	CASSWGAAETQYF	TGTGCCAGCAGCTGGGGGGCGGCGGAGACCCAGTACTTC
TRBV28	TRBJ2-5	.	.	CASSGRWEVTQYF	TGTGCCAGCAGTGGAAGGTGGGAGGTGACCCAGTACTTC
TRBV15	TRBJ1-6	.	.	CATSRDLLRVLPISPLHF	TGTGCCACCAGCAGAGACCTTTTAAGGGTCTTGCCGATTTCACCCCTCCACTTT
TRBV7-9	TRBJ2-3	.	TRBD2	CASSSSGSSGDTQYF	TGTGCCAGCAGCTCTAGCGGGAGCTCCGGAGATACGCAGTATTTT
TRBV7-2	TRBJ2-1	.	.	CASSLAWGQYNEQFF	TGTGCCAGCAGCTTAGCCTGGGGGCAGTACAATGAGCAGTTCTTC
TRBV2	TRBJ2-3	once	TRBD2	CASRSRLATDTQYF	TGTGCCAGCAGAAGCAGACTAGCCACAGATACGCAGTATTTT
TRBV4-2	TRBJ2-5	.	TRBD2	CASSQEAGGPETQYF	TGTGCCAGCAGCCAAGAAGCGGGAGGGCCAGAGACCCAGTACTTC
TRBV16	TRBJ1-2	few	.	CASSLLNYGYTF	TGTGCCAGCAGCCTCCTTAACTATGGCTACACCTTC
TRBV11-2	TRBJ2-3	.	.	CASSLPVPLGTQYF	TGTGCCAGCAGCTTACCAGTGCCGCTCGGTACGCAGTATTTT
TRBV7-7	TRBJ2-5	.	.	CASSVSGRRETQYF	TGTGCTAGCAGCGTCTCCGGCAGGAGAGAGACCCAGTACTTC
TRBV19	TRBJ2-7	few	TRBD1	CASSISLGQGKYF	TGTGCCAGTAGTATTTCCCTGGGACAGGGGAAGTACTTC
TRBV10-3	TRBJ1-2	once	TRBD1	CAISPGTDNYGYTF	TGTGCCATCAGCCCCGGGACAGATAACTATGGCTACACCTTC
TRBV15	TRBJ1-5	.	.	CATSRAGQNQPQHF	TGTGCCACCAGCAGAGCGGGTCAGAATCAGCCCCAGCATTTT
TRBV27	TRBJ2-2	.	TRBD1	CASKGQVNTGELFF	TGTGCCAGCAAGGGACAGGTGAACACCGGGGAGCTGTTTTTT
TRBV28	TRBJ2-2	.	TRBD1	CASSLWDRGHTGELFF	TGTGCCAGCAGTTTATGGGACAGGGGGCACACCGGGGAGCTGTTTTTT
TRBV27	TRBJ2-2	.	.	CASSPGIGELFF	TGTGCCAGCAGTCCCGGGATCGGGGAGCTGTTTTTT
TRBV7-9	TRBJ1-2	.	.	CASSLASYGYTF	TGTGCCAGCAGCTTAGCCAGCTATGGCTACACCTTC
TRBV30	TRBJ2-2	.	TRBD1	CAWSNYGQGGPNTGELFF	TGTGCCTGGAGTAACTACGGACAGGGGGGACCGAACACCGGGGAGCTGTTTTTT
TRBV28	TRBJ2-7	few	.	CASSQRYEQYF	TGTGCCAGCAGTCAAAGGTACGAGCAGTACTTC
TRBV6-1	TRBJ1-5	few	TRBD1	CASEVGGQGGQPQHF	TGTGCCAGCGAGGTTGGGGGACAGGGTGGTCAGCCCCAGCATTTT
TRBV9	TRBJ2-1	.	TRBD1	CASSHRGQEQFF	TGTGCCAGCAGTCACAGGGGGCAGGAGCAGTTCTTC
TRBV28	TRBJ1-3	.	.	CASSLGGVLGNTIYF	TGTGCCAGCAGTTTAGGAGGGGTGCTTGGAAACACCATATATTTT
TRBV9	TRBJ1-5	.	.	CAGSVSSGNQPQHF	TGTGCCGGCAGCGTATCTTCAGGGAATCAGCCCCAGCATTTT